This TCR beta chain was recovered during a study of cytomegalovirus exposure and HLA in healthy donors. Study conclusions and caveats: According to reports, the classifier identified cytomegalovirus status with high specificity and sensitivity. Investigators reported 150 to 200 TCR beta chains as tied to cytomegalovirus.

As to this clone: Its antigen is undetermined.

Libraries were prepared by immunoSEQ multiplex PCR; TCRdb keeps only in-frame clonotypes and omits some of them. The sample holds roughly 260,000 clones, about 86% seen once. The CDR3 is 17 residues long. Trimming at V came to 1 base and at J to 4 bases, leaving 5 bases not matched to a gene. Germline V gene sequence: CDR1 LGHNA, CDR2 YSLEER. The sequenced material came from PBMCs. The chain combines TRBV4-3 with TRBJ2-1; 12 nucleotides match TRBD2. This TCR was sampled from a man between 18 and 35 years old in good health and CMV-seronegative. This chain's CDR3 is CASSQGGTSGLYNEQFF. CDR3 DNA sequence: TGCGCCAGCAGCCAAGGTGGGACTAGCGGGTTATACAATGAGCAGTTCTTC.